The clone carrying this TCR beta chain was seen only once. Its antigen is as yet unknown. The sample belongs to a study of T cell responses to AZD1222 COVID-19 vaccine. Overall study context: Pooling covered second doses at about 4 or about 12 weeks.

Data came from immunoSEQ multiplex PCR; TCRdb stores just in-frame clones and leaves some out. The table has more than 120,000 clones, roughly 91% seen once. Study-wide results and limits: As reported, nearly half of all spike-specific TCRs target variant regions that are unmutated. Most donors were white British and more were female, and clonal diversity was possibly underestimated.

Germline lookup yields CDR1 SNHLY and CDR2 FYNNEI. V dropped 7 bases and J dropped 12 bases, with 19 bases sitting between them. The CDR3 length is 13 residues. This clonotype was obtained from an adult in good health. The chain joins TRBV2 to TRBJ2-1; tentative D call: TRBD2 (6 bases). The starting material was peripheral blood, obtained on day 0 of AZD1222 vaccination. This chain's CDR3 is CASMEGPPAGQFF. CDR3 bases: TGTGCCAGCATGGAGGGACCACCAGCGGGGCAGTTCTTC.